Listed below are T cell receptor beta chains from one sample, sequenced in a study of regulatory T cells in long-lasting Graves disease. TCRdb passed the multiplex PCR reads through MiXCR, listing each CDR3 protein once. The repertoire holds roughly 510,000 distinct CDR3 sequences, with about 15% as singletons. These data were likewise used in another study, on T cells in Graves' hyperthyroidism and ophthalmopathy.

This sample comprised peripheral blood mononuclear cells (PBMCs), obtained at new diagnosis, from a patient treated with antithyroid drugs. All receptors come from a man aged 18 to 29 with Graves disease. CDR3s include the opening cysteine and the closing phenylalanine or tryptophan. A D gene is named only where the DNA matches it firmly. The size entry is marked missing in some rows and otherwise reads once, few, many or a size class.

>TRBJ1-1|.|few|TRBV19
TGTGCCAGTAGTTGGGGTCGGGTGAACACTGAAGCTTTCTTT
CASSWGRVNTEAFF
>TRBJ2-1|TRBD2|many|TRBV30
TGTGCCTGGAGTGGACTAGCGGGAGGTTACTCCTACAATGAGCAGTTCTTC
CAWSGLAGGYSYNEQFF
>TRBJ2-5|.|.|TRBV7-9
TGTGCCAGCAGCCGGCGATCCGGGGTAGTCCGGGAGACCCAGTACTTC
CASSRRSGVVRETQYF
>TRBJ2-3|TRBD2|many|TRBV20-1
TGCAGTGCTAGAGACGGCGGGAGATTTCGGACAGATACGCAGTATTTT
CSARDGGRFRTDTQYF
>TRBJ1-1|.|many|TRBV2
TGTGCCAGCAGTGATTTAGGGGTGGGCACTGAAGCTTTCTTT
CASSDLGVGTEAFF
>TRBJ2-7|.|.|TRBV4-3
TGCGCCAGCAGCCAAGATACCTGGACTAAACGCGACGAGCAGTACTTC
CASSQDTWTKRDEQYF
>TRBJ2-5|.|many|TRBV12-3/TRBV12-4
TGTGCCAGCTGCCCCGCCTCACGAGGGGAAGAGACCCAGTACTTC
CASCPASRGEETQYF
>TRBJ2-5|.|.|TRBV4-1
TGCGCCAGCAGCCACCAGTTGGCGGTGACTAGACAAGAGACCCAGTACTTC
CASSHQLAVTRQETQYF
>TRBJ2-7|TRBD2|many|TRBV2
TGTGCCAGCAGTAGGGGACTAGCGGGAAGATACGAGCAGTACTTC
CASSRGLAGRYEQYF
>TRBJ2-1|.|few|TRBV6-1
TGTGCCAGCCGAACAGGGCGTCCCTACAATGAGCAGTTCTTC
CASRTGRPYNEQFF
>TRBJ2-7|.|many|TRBV11-3
TGTGCCAGCAGCTCGACACTTAGGGACGAGCAGTACTTC
CASSSTLRDEQYF
>TRBJ2-3|.|few|TRBV5-1
TGCGCCAGCAGCCCCGCCGTGAGCACAGATACGCAGTATTTT
CASSPAVSTDTQYF
>TRBJ2-3|TRBD1|.|TRBV5-1
TGCGCCAGCAGCTTGGTCGCCCGACAGGGTGGCACAGATACGCAGTATTTT
CASSLVARQGGTDTQYF
>TRBJ2-7|.|many|TRBV6-2/TRBV6-3
TGTGCCAGCAGTGAATTGGGGCCTAACTACGAGCAGTACTTC
CASSELGPNYEQYF
>TRBJ1-4|.|.|TRBV4-1
TGCGCCAGCAGCCTTCGCACAGGTGTTACTAATGAAAAACTGTTTTTT
CASSLRTGVTNEKLFF
>TRBJ2-7|.|many|TRBV6-1
TGTGCCAGCATTCAGGGTTGGGAGCAGTACTTC
CASIQGWEQYF
>TRBJ2-3|TRBD1|many|TRBV2
TGTGCCAGCAGAAAACCCCAGGGGGCGAGCACAGATACGCAGTATTTT
CASRKPQGASTDTQYF
>TRBJ2-3|.|.|TRBV20-1
TGCAGTGCGTGCCCCATTAGCACAGATACGCAGTATTTT
CSACPISTDTQYF
>TRBJ1-1|.|many|TRBV3-1
TGTGCCAGCAGCCGAAGGGTGGGGCCGACTGAAGCTTTCTTT
CASSRRVGPTEAFF
>TRBJ1-4|.|many|TRBV7-9
TGTGCCAGCAGCTTAAGGCAGGGCGAAAAACTGTTTTTT
CASSLRQGEKLFF